The next 6 T cell receptor beta chains were all read from a single sample in a study of vaccination and CD4 T cells after COVID-19. Antigens for these TCRs are unknown. Treatment in this sample: roughly ten-day PBMC culture with coronavirus spike peptide pools or control peptides (ViraFEST assay). At the Johns Hopkins FTIC core, DNA taken from cultured CD4+ T cells was sequenced by way of the Oncomine TCR Beta short-read assay. TCRdb called the PCR reads again in MiXCR, with one record for every CDR3 protein. Seen here are under 20,000 distinct CDR3 sequences, around four fifths observed once, and the top ten hold approximately 16%. The source was CD4+ T cells from blood, cultured in vitro, collected after SARS-CoV-2 vaccination. All receptors come from a human donor who received a COVID-19 vaccine.

This chain links TRBV27 with TRBJ2-3; possibly TRBD1 for D (6 bases). CDR3 size: 16 residues. V lost 5 bases to trimming and J lost 2 bases, with 17 bases between them. The germline V gene encodes CDR1 MNHEY and CDR2 SMNVEV (reference sequence). The DNA for the CDR3 is TGTGCCAGCAGTCCCCGCGACAGGCACCCCACAGATACGCAGTATTTT. This gives the protein CASSPRDRHPTDTQYF.

The chain recombines TRBV12-3 or TRBV12-4 with TRBJ1-5; unclear D gene. The V end lost 3 bases, the J end lost 7 bases, and 7 bases lay between the germline ends. This CDR3 has 12 residues. The CDR3 DNA sequence: TGTGCCAGCAGTTTGCGGGAACAGCCCCAGCATTTT. This encodes CASSLREQPQHF.

This clonotype was counted between two and nine times. The genes are TRBV30 and TRBJ1-6, with D possibly being TRBD1 (5 bases). The CDR3 totals 15 residues. CDR1 and CDR2 (germline): GTSNPN, SVGIG (reference sequence). V was shortened by 3 bases and J by 4 bases, with 13 bases between the two germline ends. The CDR3, as DNA: TGTGCCTGGAGCACGGGGACGGCTTATAATTCACCCCTCCACTTT. Amino acids: CAWSTGTAYNSPLHF.

V usage is TRBV19 and J usage is TRBJ2-3, with 8 nucleotides matching TRBD2. The CDR3 extends over 17 amino acids. Germline V gene data show CDR1 as LNHDA and CDR2 as SQIVND (reference sequence). V trimming: 5 bases; J trimming: 0 bases; junction bases outside the gene matches: 10. CDR3 loop: CASSFQLADTSTDTQYF. In DNA, the CDR3 is TGTGCCAGTAGTTTCCAACTAGCGGATACTAGCACAGATACGCAGTATTTT.

This sequence joins TRBV6-1 and TRBJ2-5; possibly TRBD1 or TRBD2 for D (5 bases each). The CDR3 is made up of 15 amino acids. Germline V lookup: CDR1 MNHNS, CDR2 SASEGT. V shed 6 bases and J shed 4 bases, with 18 bases lying between them. CDR3 nucleotides: TGTGCCAGCAGCTTAGACGGGCCAGGGACAGAGACCCAGTACTTC. This sequence encodes CASSLDGPGTETQYF.

J is TRBJ2-5 and V is TRBV19; the match to TRBD1 covers 8 bases. Unmatched junction bases numbered 10, after V lost 5 bases and J lost 5 bases. The CDR3 length is 15 residues. The V gene's germline CDR1 is LNHDA and CDR2 SQIVND (reference sequence). The CDR3 DNA follows: TGTGCCAGTAGTCCCGACAGGACAGGGTCGGAGACCCAGTACTTC. The encoded protein is CASSPDRTGSETQYF.